The entry below gives a single T cell receptor beta chain sequence along with its context. Cohort 3 recovered donors had two negative PCRs, clearance, or symptom resolution. The data belong to a study of blood T cell repertoires in COVID-19. Overall study: In each case, the material was cDNA or gDNA derived from T cells, B-cell-depleted T cells, or PBMCs.

Generated by immunoSEQ multiplex PCR, the TCRdb table keeps only in-frame clones and is missing some. Seen here are 130,000 or so clones, about four fifths observed once, and the top ten hold about 10%. The CDR3 spans 15 residues. Germline V gene data show CDR1 as KGHDR and CDR2 as SFDVKD. V gave up 2 bases and J gave up 3 bases; unmatched junction bases: 4. The chain has TRBV24-1 and TRBJ2-7, with 9 bases aligning to TRBD1. The receptor was isolated from a man in his fifties or sixties who had recovered from COVID-19. Sequenced: PBMCs or T cells enriched from blood (not recorded which). CDR3 region: CATSDSGTGHYEQYF. CDR3 DNA sequence: TGTGCCACCAGTGATTCTGGGACAGGGCACTACGAGCAGTACTTC.